This T cell receptor beta chain came from a study of blood T cell repertoires in COVID-19 (dated by TCRdb to 2018 to 2021). About the full investigation: Collaborator samples came from the United States, Italy and Spain and covered acute and convalescent phases of COVID-19. The prospective study material was composed of cDNA or gDNA derived from T cells, B-cell-depleted T cells, or PBMCs. The dataset comprised deeply sampled blood TCRbeta repertoires from subjects exposed to, actively infected with, or recovered from COVID-19. The repertoires were released in a freely available public database meant as a resource for research on the immune response to SARS-CoV-2. The samples were drawn from two sources: the first 160 participants of the ongoing ImmuneRACE study, and 1,254 subjects contributed by 6 global collaborators. The sample metadata nearly always contained a de-identified subject ID, COVID-19 status, age in years and sex. Where available, HLA class I and class II types were obtained from metadata supplied by the sample provider rather than from assay-based typing.

V is trimmed back by 2 bases and J by 3 bases, and the junction contains 13 bases that no gene match accounts for. The germline V gene supplies CDR1 SGHRS and CDR2 YFSETQ. The CDR3 starts with the cysteine, ends with the phenylalanine, and has 17 residues. CDR3 DNA is the only sequence kept; it has 51 bases, read in frame from the first base. TCRbeta CDR3 regions were amplified from genomic DNA using the immunoSEQ Assay, a bias-controlled multiplex PCR. Turning to the authors' computational methods: The number of nucleated cells in each sample was estimated by amplification of reference gene primers within the assay. Sequence reads were collapsed and filtered to measure the absolute abundance of every unique TCRbeta CDR3 rearrangement. For each sample, productive Simpson clonality was calculated as the square root of Simpson's diversity index over productive rearrangements. What TCRdb holds here is the immuneACCESS table cut down to in-frame rearrangements. Part of the clones is not present; checked against another copy, under half of the missing clones reflect an unresolved V gene, and the others are unexplained. Clonal size and the V and J genes are those of that table, whereas D and trimming came from the DNA. The sample table shows approximately 130,000 clones, and roughly 88% are seen once. Together, the top ten hold approximately 8.1% of the sample.

Beyond this particular receptor, the publication reports: Clinical and demographic metadata were provided uncurated, with the amount varying by source and participant.

Comments on this clone: Its antigen is unknown. No much larger clone is present one base from it, and per-base qualities are unavailable.

Whole blood was collected in K2EDTA tubes by collaborating institutions according to the institutions' own protocols. For TCRbeta analysis, collaborators shipped samples as frozen whole blood, isolated PBMCs, or DNA extracted from either of those sample types. Source material: peripheral blood. The receptor comes from a man in his fifties or sixties with acute or convalescent COVID-19. This receptor chain uses TRBV5-1 and TRBJ2-7; 8 middle bases align to TRBD1. The DNA reads as follows: TGCGCCAGCAGCTTCCACCGTCCGGGACAGGTTGGCTACGAGCAGTACTTC. Translation gives CASSFHRPGQVGYEQYF.